This T cell receptor beta chain was captured in a study of post-analysis software for immune sequencing data. Points from the study as a whole: Comparison of patients with controls showed about 5 TRBV segments more frequent in patients, TRBV5-6, TRBV5-1 and TRBV20-1 among them. Strong co-clustering by F measure was seen for same-batch samples.

CDR1 is MGHRA, CDR2 YSYEKL, per germline. After removal of 6 bases from V and 5 bases from J, the junction contained 8 bases not matched to a gene. The CDR3 covers 14 residues. Incorporated into the TCR beta cDNA libraries were unique molecular identifiers, which served to reduce PCR and sequencing biases. TCRdb reprocessed the PCR reads with MiXCR, giving one entry per CDR3 protein. The sample carries 600,000 to 750,000 distinct CDR3 sequences, more than 50% recorded once. A few counts support this clonotype. Antigen unknown. J is TRBJ2-7 and V is TRBV4-1, with 9 positions matching TRBD1. The sequenced material came from blood. The clonotype was recovered from a girl aged 2-10 years with multiple sclerosis. The CDR3 DNA reads TGCGCCAGCAGGTCTGGGGACAGGGAAAACGAGCAGTACTTC. Its translation: CASRSGDRENEQYF.